The entry below gives a single T cell receptor beta chain sequence along with its context. Its antigen is as yet unknown. The data originate from a study of Tregs in tolerant kidney transplant recipients. The assay was immunoSEQ multiplex PCR, and TCRdb's table has in-frame clones only and misses some. Of roughly 120,000 clones listed, roughly 92% are singletons. Findings of the study overall: Few patients were studied, so findings need validation in larger groups.

Germline lookup yields CDR1 SGHRS and CDR2 YFSETQ. V lost 4 bases and J 3 bases, leaving 16 bases between the germline ends. The CDR3 sequence is 15 residues long. The chain joins TRBV5-1 to TRBJ1-2; D is possibly TRBD1 (6 bases). The receptor's source is a human donor in good health. Sample: CD4+ T cells from blood. DNA of the CDR3: TGCGCCAGCAGCCTTTCACAGGGCCTCGACTATGGCTACACCTTC. Translated, it gives CASSLSQGLDYGYTF.